The T cell receptor beta chain described here comes from a study of cytomegalovirus exposure and HLA in healthy donors. Trimming pared 4 bases from V and 8 bases from J, leaving 21 bases between. The CDR3 sequence is 16 residues long. CDR1 and CDR2 (germline): SGHDT, YYEEEE. The primer mix had 60 Vbeta and 13 Jbeta primers. Only in-frame clones appear in the TCRdb table, and some are missing; sequencing was by immunoSEQ multiplex PCR. Among some 86,000 clones, roughly 77% were seen once, and the ten largest hold about 15%. Sequencing was performed on PBMCs. The clonotype comes from a woman aged 40 to 50 in good health and CMV-seropositive. The chain couples TRBV5-6 to TRBJ1-4; D not certain. The CDR3 nucleotides read TGTGCCAGCAGCCTGGGGTTGCAGGTTGAACGGGAAAAACTGTTTTTT. Encoded protein: CASSLGLQVEREKLFF.